The 16 T cell receptor beta chains below were found in one sample sequenced in a study of blood T cell repertoires in COVID-19. The repertoire was sequenced with immunoSEQ multiplex PCR; TCRdb's copy has only in-frame clones and lacks some. The sample has some 240,000 clones, less than 85% seen once. Material: peripheral blood. Receptors were obtained from a woman in her 70s with acute or convalescent COVID-19.

The chain uses TRBV24-1 and TRBJ2-2; 9 bases map to TRBD1. Losses at the gene ends were 5 bases for V and 6 bases for J; bases not matched to a gene: 6. Germline V gene sequence: CDR1 KGHDR, CDR2 SFDVKD. The CDR3 has 15 residues. CDR3 sequence: CATSANRGLAGELFF. DNA for the CDR3: TGTGCCACCAGTGCAAACAGGGGGCTGGCCGGGGAGCTGTTTTTT.

This clone has only one observation. This chain joins TRBV19 and TRBJ1-1, with 7 bases matching TRBD1. This CDR3 contains 13 residues. Germline CDR1 reads LNHDA; CDR2 reads SQIVND (reference sequence). V gave up 4 bases and J gave up 8 bases; unmatched junction bases: 7. The CDR3 reads CASSTMTGPEAFF. DNA for the CDR3: TGTGCCAGTAGTACGATGACAGGGCCGGAAGCTTTCTTT.

This clone was seen only once. V gene TRBV2 combines with J gene TRBJ2-7, with 9 bases identical to TRBD2. This CDR3 comprises 12 residues. Trimming took 10 bases from V and 11 from J; bases not matched to a gene: 12. The V gene's germline CDR1 is SNHLY and CDR2 FYNNEI. The CDR3 sequence: CATGTTKRGEYF. The CDR3 DNA sequence: TGTGCCACGGGAACCACCAAGCGGGGGGAGTACTTC.

The chain joins TRBV30 to TRBJ2-3; the D gene is possibly TRBD1 (6 bases). The V end lost 7 bases, the J end lost 5 bases, and 22 bases lay between the germline ends. This CDR3 is built from 15 residues. Germline values: CDR1 GTSNPN, CDR2 SVGIG (reference sequence). In DNA form, the CDR3 reads TGTGCCTTAAAAATAGGGGGTTCCAGAGGAGATACGCAGTATTTT. Translating gives CALKIGGSRGDTQYF.

The V and J genes are TRBV11-2 and TRBJ1-2; D is possibly TRBD1 (6 bases). Germline V gene lookup returns CDR1 SGHAT and CDR2 FQNNGV. With 2 bases removed from V and 4 bases from J, the gap between germline ends came to 20 bases. CDR3 length: 17 residues. The CDR3 DNA reads TGTGCCAGCAGCTTATCTTCTGGGGGCGGCAGGGCCTATGGCTACACCTTC. This sequence encodes CASSLSSGGGRAYGYTF.

The J gene is TRBJ1-1, the V gene TRBV6-5, with 9 nucleotides matching TRBD1. Germline lookup yields CDR1 MNHEY and CDR2 SVGAGI. The CDR3 runs 15 residues. J was trimmed by 5 bases and V by 7 bases; bases with no gene match: 11. The CDR3, as DNA: TGTGCCAGCACCTATTCCGGGACAGGGAGGACTGAAGCTTTCTTT. Translation gives CASTYSGTGRTEAFF.

This chain uses TRBV6-1 with TRBJ2-7; 10 positions agree with TRBD2. V shed 0 bases, J shed 7 bases, and the junction held 6 bases outside the gene matches. Germline V gives CDR1 MNHNS, CDR2 SASEGT. The CDR3 contains 15 residues. CDR3 region: CASSEAKRGGREQYV. For the CDR3, the DNA is TGTGCCAGCAGTGAAGCTAAGCGGGGGGGCCGAGAGCAGTACGTC.

The chain joins TRBV7-2 to TRBJ2-1, with TRBD1 matching 10 bases. The CDR3 is made up of 13 amino acids. V was clipped by 3 bases and J by 7 bases; unmatched bases: 0. Germline V lookup: CDR1 SGHTA, CDR2 FQGNSA. The CDR3 reads CASSLDRGNEQFF. As DNA, the CDR3 is TGTGCCAGCAGCTTGGACAGGGGGAATGAGCAGTTCTTC.

The gene calls are TRBV7-9 and TRBJ1-3; D gene ambiguous. With 3 bases removed from V and 1 base from J, the gap between germline ends came to 7 bases. The CDR3 spans 14 residues. Per the germline V gene, CDR1 is SEHNR and CDR2 is FQNEAQ (reference sequence). The CDR3 region has the DNA TGTGCCAGCAGCTTTTGGAGATCTGGAAACACCATATATTTT. Translating it yields CASSFWRSGNTIYF.

The V and J genes are TRBV7-7 and TRBJ2-5, with TRBD2 matching over 7 bases. The V gene's germline CDR1 is SSHAT and CDR2 FNYEAQ (reference sequence). The CDR3 runs 15 residues. After removal of 6 bases from V and 7 bases from J, the junction contained 14 bases not matched to a gene. Here the CDR3 reads CASSSTASGQGTQYF. For the CDR3, the DNA is TGTGCCAGCAGTTCGACTGCTAGCGGCCAGGGGACCCAGTACTTC.

The chain recombines TRBV5-5 with TRBJ2-7; D might be TRBD2 (6 bases). The CDR3 runs to 12 residues. The germline V gene encodes CDR1 SGHKS and CDR2 YYEKEE (reference sequence). Deletions cut 2 bases from V and 4 bases from J, with 7 bases between. CDR3 sequence: CASSFGGYEQYF. The CDR3 bases are TGTGCCAGCAGCTTCGGGGGATACGAGCAGTACTTC.

The chain joins TRBV30 to TRBJ2-3; 7 bases are a match to TRBD2. With 0 bases clipped from V and 3 bases from J, the junction kept 3 bases outside the gene matches. The germline CDR1 and CDR2 sequences are GTSNPN and SVGIG (reference sequence). The CDR3 has 14 residues. CDR3 amino acids: CAWSVGGGTDTQYF. CDR3 bases: TGTGCCTGGAGTGTGGGGGGGGGTACAGATACGCAGTATTTT. Using reference TRBV30 and TRBJ2-3 for the parts outside the CDR3, the full variable domain is SQTIHQWPATLVQPVGSPLSLECTVEGTSNPNLYWYRQAAGRGLQLLFYSVGIGQISSEVPQNLSASRPQDRQFILSSKKLLLSDSGFYLCAWSVGGGTDTQYFGPGTRLTVL.

The V call is TRBV7-2, the J call TRBJ2-7, with D possibly matching TRBD1 (5 bases). The CDR3 covers 14 residues. V was shortened by 1 base and J by 2 bases, with 9 bases between the two germline ends. Germline CDR1 reads SGHTA; CDR2 reads FQGNSA. CDR3 protein: CASSLGGGAYEQYF. The CDR3 nucleotides read TGTGCCAGCAGCTTAGGGGGCGGAGCCTACGAGCAGTACTTC. Looking up the rest from reference TRBV7-2 and TRBJ2-7 gives the full variable domain: GAGVSQSPSNKVTEKGKDVELRCDPISGHTALYWYRQSLGQGLEFLIYFQGNSAPDKSGLPSDRFSAERTGGSVSTLTIQRTQQEDSAVYLCASSLGGGAYEQYFGPGTRLTVT.

The gene calls are TRBV18 and TRBJ1-1, with D maybe TRBD1 (5 bases). V was clipped by 3 bases and J by 9 bases, with 14 bases between them. Germline CDR1 reads KGHSH; CDR2 reads LQKENI. The CDR3 totals 13 residues. The CDR3 DNA reads as TGTGCCAGCTCACCGCCAGGGCAGGTTCAAGCTTTCTTT. Encoded protein: CASSPPGQVQAFF. Full variable domain (remainder filled in from reference TRBV18 and TRBJ1-1): NAGVMQNPRHLVRRRGQEARLRCSPMKGHSHVYWYRQLPEEGLKFMVYLQKENIIDESGMPKERFSAEFPKEGPSILRIQQVVRGDSAAYFCASSPPGQVQAFFGQGTRLTVV.

Within the sample, this clone is medium-sized. The rearrangement joins TRBV12-3 or TRBV12-4 to TRBJ1-2, with D possibly TRBD1 on 5 matching bases. This CDR3 contains 13 residues. Trimming removed 1 base from V and 4 bases from J, with 7 bases in between. The CDR3 nucleotides are TGTGCCAGCAGTTTAGGGGGGGGCTATGGCTACACCTTC. Translation gives CASSLGGGYGYTF.

The V gene is TRBV5-8, the J gene TRBJ2-7, with D possibly being TRBD1 (6 bases). Germline assignment: CDR1 SGHTS and CDR2 YDEGEE. The CDR3 length is 14 residues. V dropped 5 bases and J dropped 3 bases, with 15 bases sitting between them. The CDR3 here is CASRMDSIGYEQYF. The CDR3 bases are TGTGCCAGCAGGATGGACAGCATAGGCTACGAGCAGTACTTC.